These 3 T cell receptor beta chains were all obtained from the same sample, sequenced in a study of blood T cell repertoires in COVID-19. Assay: immunoSEQ multiplex PCR; the TCRdb copy retains only in-frame clones and omits some. The sample consists of roughly 200,000 clones, 88% of them appearing once. The specimen sequenced was peripheral blood. The receptors come from a man aged 18 to 29 with active or convalescent COVID-19.

This sequence joins TRBV7-9 and TRBJ1-1; a possible D gene is TRBD1 (5 bases). V was shortened by 3 bases and J by 5 bases, with 13 bases between the two germline ends. The CDR3 sequence is 14 residues long. Germline lookup yields CDR1 SEHNR and CDR2 FQNEAQ (reference sequence). The CDR3 loop is CASSFSRGDTEAFF. The CDR3 coding sequence is TGTGCCAGCAGCTTTTCTCGGGGGGATACTGAAGCTTTCTTT. The variable domain in full, completed from reference TRBV7-9 and TRBJ1-1, reads DTGVSQNPRHKITKRGQNVTFRCDPISEHNRLYWYRQTLGQGPEFLTYFQNEAQLEKSRLLSDRFSAERPKGSFSTLEIQRTEQGDSAMYLCASSFSRGDTEAFFGQGTRLTVV.

The chain carries TRBV4-1 and TRBJ1-4; 7 nucleotides agree with TRBD1. CDR1 MGHRA and CDR2 YSYEKL come from the germline V gene. The V gene end was trimmed by 7 bases and the J gene end by 4 bases; junction bases not matched to a gene: 15. CDR3 size: 17 residues. The CDR3 nucleotides read TGCGCCAGCACGACTCCTGACAGGGACGTGATTAATGAAAAACTGTTTTTT. Protein sequence: CASTTPDRDVINEKLFF.

Only a few counts were recorded for this clone. The rearrangement joins TRBV5-1 to TRBJ2-7, with 7 bases aligning to TRBD1. Germline V gene sequence: CDR1 SGHRS, CDR2 YFSETQ. Trimming removed 0 bases from V and 3 bases from J; junction bases left unmatched: 3. CDR3 length: 14 residues. The CDR3 sequence: CASSLDTGDYEQYF. For the CDR3, the DNA is TGCGCCAGCAGCTTGGACACAGGGGACTACGAGCAGTACTTC.